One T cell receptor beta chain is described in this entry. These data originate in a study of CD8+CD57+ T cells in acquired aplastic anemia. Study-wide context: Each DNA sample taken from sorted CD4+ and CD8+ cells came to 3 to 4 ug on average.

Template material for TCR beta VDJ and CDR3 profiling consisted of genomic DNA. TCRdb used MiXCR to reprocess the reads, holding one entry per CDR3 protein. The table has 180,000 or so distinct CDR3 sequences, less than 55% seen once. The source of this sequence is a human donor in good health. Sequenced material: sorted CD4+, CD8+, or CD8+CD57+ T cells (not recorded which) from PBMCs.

The CDR3 DNA follows: TGTGCCAGTAGTATGGAGGGCGGCGTAGCCAAAAACATTCAGTACTTC. This codes for CASSMEGGVAKNIQYF. V usage is TRBV19 and J usage is TRBJ2-4; a possible D gene is TRBD2 (6 bases). This CDR3 has 16 residues. Germline V gene data show CDR1 as LNHDA and CDR2 as SQIVND (reference sequence). V was cut by 3 bases and J by 0 bases, with 12 bases left in between. Complete variable domain (other parts from reference TRBV19 and TRBJ2-4): DGGITQSPKYLFRKEGQNVTLSCEQNLNHDAMYWYRQDPGQGLRLIYYSQIVNDFQKGDIAEGYSVSREKKESFPLTVTSAQKNPTAFYLCASSMEGGVAKNIQYFGAGTRLSVL.